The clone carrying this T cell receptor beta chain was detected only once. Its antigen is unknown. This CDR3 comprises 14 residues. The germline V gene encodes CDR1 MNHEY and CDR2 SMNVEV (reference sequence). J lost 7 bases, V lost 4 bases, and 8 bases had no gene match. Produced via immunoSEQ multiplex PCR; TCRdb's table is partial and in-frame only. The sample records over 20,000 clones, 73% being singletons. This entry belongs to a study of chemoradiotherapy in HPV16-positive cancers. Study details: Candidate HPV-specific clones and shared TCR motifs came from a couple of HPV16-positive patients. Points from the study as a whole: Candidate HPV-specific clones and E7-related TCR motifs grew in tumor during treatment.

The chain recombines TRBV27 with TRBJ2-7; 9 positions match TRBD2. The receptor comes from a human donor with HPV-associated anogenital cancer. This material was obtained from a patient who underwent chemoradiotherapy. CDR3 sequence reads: CASSSAGGPSEQYF. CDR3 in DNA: TGTGCCAGCAGTTCAGCGGGGGGCCCCTCTGAGCAGTACTTC.